This T cell receptor beta chain was observed in a study of cytomegalovirus exposure and HLA in healthy donors. The PCR had 60 Vbeta and 13 Jbeta primers. Data came from immunoSEQ multiplex PCR; TCRdb stores just in-frame clones and leaves some out. Its table records fewer than 110,000 clones. Germline CDR1 is SEHNR and CDR2 is FQNEAQ (reference sequence). This CDR3 spans 14 amino acids. Trimming stripped 3 bases from V and 5 bases from J, with 13 bases between. The sequenced sample was PBMCs. The chain links TRBV7-9 to TRBJ2-5, with a weak D call TRBD1 (5 bases). This TCR derives from a man in his forties in good health and CMV-seronegative. CDR3 sequence: CASSFGAGAETQYF. DNA for the CDR3: TGTGCCAGCAGCTTCGGCGCTGGGGCGGAGACCCAGTACTTC.